The 30 T cell receptor beta chains presented below share a single source sample, sequenced in a study of control samples from healthy donors and cancer patients. Assay used: immunoSEQ multiplex PCR; TCRdb lists only in-frame clones, some missing. The table lists 110,000 or so clones, over 75% of them singletons. The source material was blood. Receptors were obtained from a human donor in good health. The donor label of this sample is uncertain.

This chain uses TRBV4-1 with TRBJ1-6; D gene unclear. Germline CDR1 and CDR2: MGHRA and YSYEKL. Trimming stripped 1 base from V and 7 bases from J, with 11 bases between. This CDR3 is 15 amino acids long. CDR3 sequence: CASSQGGSVNSPLHF. DNA for the CDR3: TGCGCCAGCAGCCAAGGAGGGAGTGTAAATTCACCCCTCCACTTT.

J is TRBJ1-3 and V is TRBV12-5; maybe TRBD1 (5 bases). Trimming pared 7 bases from V and 6 bases from J, leaving 19 bases between. CDR3 length: 15 amino acids. The germline CDR1 and CDR2 sequences are LGHNT and FRNRAP. This CDR3 reads CASAPLGAGLNTIYF. DNA for the CDR3: TGTGCTAGTGCTCCTCTCGGGGCAGGACTAAACACCATATATTTT.

V is TRBV29-1 and J is TRBJ2-5; a possible D gene is TRBD2 (5 bases). Trimming left V 4 bases short and J 2 bases short, with 11 bases between. Germline assignment: CDR1 SQVTM and CDR2 ANQGSEA. The CDR3 is 13 amino acids. CDR3 in amino acids: CSVVGRGQETQYF. The CDR3 coding sequence is TGCAGCGTTGTAGGTAGAGGGCAAGAGACCCAGTACTTC. Complete variable domain (other parts from reference TRBV29-1 and TRBJ2-5): SAVISQKPSRDICQRGTSLTIQCQVDSQVTMMFWYRQQPGQSLTLIATANQGSEATYESGFVIDKFPISRPNLTFSTLTVSNMSPEDSSIYLCSVVGRGQETQYFGPGTRLLVL.

This clone has a single count. This chain joins TRBV6-5 and TRBJ2-1; 7 nucleotides line up with TRBD1. The junction had 6 bases not matched to a gene; V was cut back by 7 bases and J by 0 bases. The CDR3 runs to 15 residues. The germline gives CDR1 MNHEY, CDR2 SVGAGI. CDR3 loop: CASKLQGPSYNEQFF. In nucleotides, the CDR3 is TGTGCCAGCAAGCTACAGGGGCCCTCCTACAATGAGCAGTTCTTC.

This chain uses TRBV6-5 with TRBJ1-2; 7 nucleotides align to TRBD1. The CDR3 is 11 amino acids. Germline V lookup: CDR1 MNHEY, CDR2 SVGAGI. In DNA form, the CDR3 reads TGTGTCGCCCAAGGGGGCGGTGGCTACACCTTC. Amino acids: CVAQGGGGYTF.

The table lists this clone with a few counts. The chain couples TRBV24-1 to TRBJ2-3; no definite D call. The CDR3 contains 15 residues. Between the trimmed V and J ends, which lost 0 bases and 2 bases, there was a span of 8 bases. The germline gives CDR1 KGHDR, CDR2 SFDVKD. CDR3 DNA: TGTGCCACCAGTGATTTGTCGGGTGACACAGATACGCAGTATTTT. Its protein is CATSDLSGDTDTQYF.

The chain uses TRBV6-1 and TRBJ1-1; a possible D gene is TRBD1 (5 bases). V was clipped by 0 bases and J by 8 bases, with 16 bases between them. Looked up from germline, CDR1 is MNHNS and CDR2 is SASEGT. The CDR3 length is 15 residues. Here the CDR3 reads CASSEAQAGTNEAFF. The DNA of the CDR3 is TGTGCCAGCAGTGAAGCGCAGGCAGGGACTAACGAAGCTTTCTTT.

The chain uses TRBV5-1 and TRBJ2-3, with 9 bases fitting TRBD1. CDR1 is SGHRS, CDR2 YFSETQ, per germline. V lost 2 bases and J lost 6; bases outside the gene matches: 7. CDR3 length: 15 residues. CDR3 protein: CASSFGTGIKDTQYF. The DNA of the CDR3 is TGCGCCAGCAGCTTCGGGACAGGGATTAAGGATACGCAGTATTTT.

The CDR3 nucleotides are TGTGCCAGTAGGAAGGACCCACTTCATGGGTCCTACGAGCAGTACTTC. It is translated as CASRKDPLHGSYEQYF. The chain recombines TRBV19 with TRBJ2-7; unclear D gene. V was shortened by 6 bases and J by 1 base, with 19 bases between the two germline ends. CDR3 length: 16 amino acids. Germline V gene lookup returns CDR1 LNHDA and CDR2 SQIVND (reference sequence).

This chain uses TRBV19 with TRBJ1-4, with unresolved D. There are 10 residues in the CDR3. The V gene lost 8 bases and the J gene lost 7 bases, with 5 bases spanning the gap. The germline V gene has CDR1 LNHDA and CDR2 SQIVND (reference sequence). The CDR3, as DNA: TGTGCCAGTGGAGGTGAAAAACTGTTTTTT. It codes for CASGGEKLFF. Supplemented by reference TRBV19 and TRBJ1-4, the full variable domain reads DGGITQSPKYLFRKEGQNVTLSCEQNLNHDAMYWYRQDPGQGLRLIYYSQIVNDFQKGDIAEGYSVSREKKESFPLTVTSAQKNPTAFYLCASGGEKLFFGSGTQLSVL.

The chain is built from TRBV6-5 and TRBJ2-5; D is possibly TRBD1 or TRBD2 (5 bases each). Germline V gene data show CDR1 as MNHEY and CDR2 as SVGAGI. The CDR3 contains 15 residues. V lost 7 bases and J 3 bases, leaving 18 bases between the germline ends. CDR3 loop: CASIEDRGPEETQYF. For the CDR3, the DNA is TGTGCCAGCATCGAGGACCGGGGCCCCGAAGAGACCCAGTACTTC.

The rearrangement uses TRBV7-3 and TRBJ2-5, with D tentatively TRBD1 (6 bases). This CDR3 is built from 14 residues. V lost 5 bases to trimming and J lost 1 base, with 11 bases between them. CDR1 and CDR2 (germline): SGHTA, FQGTGA. The CDR3 loop reads CASSQTGSQETQYF. CDR3 nucleotides: TGTGCCAGCAGCCAAACAGGGTCCCAAGAGACCCAGTACTTC.

The rearrangement uses TRBV6-5 and TRBJ1-2, with D hard to call. The CDR3 totals 14 residues. V was trimmed by 6 bases and J by 8 bases, leaving 19 bases between them. Germline loops: CDR1 MNHEY, CDR2 SVGAGI. Here the CDR3 reads CASSKRMDGLGYTF. In DNA, the CDR3 is TGTGCCAGCAGCAAACGAATGGACGGGCTGGGCTACACCTTC.

This chain links TRBV27 with TRBJ2-1, with 7 nucleotides matching TRBD1. V gave up 2 bases and J gave up 7 bases; unmatched junction bases: 23. CDR3 length: 20 residues. From germline, CDR1 is MNHEY and CDR2 SMNVEV (reference sequence). The CDR3 DNA is TGTGCCAGCAGTTTAAGAAGTTCCGGGACAGTGCGAGAAAGTCAGAATGAGCAGTTCTTC. Protein product: CASSLRSSGTVRESQNEQFF.

The J gene is TRBJ2-7, the V gene TRBV6-5; 8 nucleotides align to TRBD2. This CDR3 has 15 residues. The V gene's germline CDR1 is MNHEY and CDR2 SVGAGI. V lost 6 bases to trimming and J lost 2 bases; unmatched junction nucleotides: 9. CDR3 nucleotide sequence: TGTGCCAGCAGACCCGCGGGGGGACCGACCTACGAGCAGTACTTC. Residues: CASRPAGGPTYEQYF.

V usage is TRBV6-5 and J usage is TRBJ1-5; 9 bases map to TRBD1. Germline trimming cut 6 bases from V and 9 bases from J; bases unmatched to any gene: 9. CDR1 and CDR2 from the germline V gene are MNHEY and SVGAGI. This CDR3 spans 14 amino acids. The DNA for the CDR3 is TGTGCCAGCAGCTCGGGACAGGGAGTTGTGCCCCAGCATTTT. It encodes CASSSGQGVVPQHF.

This chain joins TRBV19 and TRBJ1-1; the D is unclear. The CDR3 spans 15 residues. The ends were cut back, 3 bases at V and 4 bases at J, with 15 bases in the middle. The germline gives CDR1 LNHDA, CDR2 SQIVND (reference sequence). CDR3 DNA sequence: TGTGCCAGTAGTATCGGTTCCTTGTGGGGCACTGAAGCTTTCTTT. It translates to CASSIGSLWGTEAFF.

This chain uses TRBV6-5 with TRBJ1-5, with TRBD1 matching over 7 bases. The germline CDR1 and CDR2 sequences are MNHEY and SVGAGI. The trim removed 5 bases at V and 3 bases at J, leaving 4 bases unmatched. This CDR3 spans 14 amino acids. The CDR3 reads CASSPGTDNQPQHF. The CDR3 coding sequence is TGTGCCAGCAGTCCCGGGACAGACAATCAGCCCCAGCATTTT.

The rearrangement links TRBV13 to TRBJ1-1, with unresolved D. The V end lost 0 bases, the J end lost 4 bases, and 12 bases lay between the germline ends. Looked up from germline, CDR1 is PRHDT and CDR2 is FYEKMQ (reference sequence). The CDR3 has 15 residues. The CDR3 region is CASSLGRERGTEAFF. As DNA, the CDR3 is TGTGCCAGCAGCTTAGGCCGGGAACGGGGCACTGAAGCTTTCTTT. Full variable domain (missing parts from reference TRBV13 and TRBJ1-1): AAGVIQSPRHLIKEKRETATLKCYPIPRHDTVYWYQQGPGQDPQFLISFYEKMQSDKGSIPDRFSAQQFSDYHSELNMSSLELGDSALYFCASSLGRERGTEAFFGQGTRLTVV.

This chain links TRBV5-1 with TRBJ1-1; no reliable D call. This CDR3 contains 16 residues. V lost 0 bases and J 6 bases, leaving 18 bases between the germline ends. Germline CDR1 and CDR2: SGHRS and YFSETQ. CDR3 loop: CASSLGWVQSGAEAFF. CDR3 nucleotide sequence: TGCGCCAGCAGCTTGGGATGGGTTCAGTCAGGCGCTGAAGCTTTCTTT.

The chain is built from TRBV6-5 and TRBJ2-7; possible D gene TRBD1, 6 bases. CDR3 length: 14 amino acids. Germline V gives CDR1 MNHEY, CDR2 SVGAGI. V was clipped by 3 bases and J by 2 bases, with 11 bases between them. The CDR3 sequence: CASSYQTGTYEQYF. DNA for the CDR3: TGTGCCAGCAGTTATCAGACAGGAACCTACGAGCAGTACTTC.

A single count supports this clone. As DNA, the CDR3 is TGTGCCAGCAGCTTAGATAGGGGAGTGAACACCGGGGAGCTGTTTTTT. Encoded protein: CASSLDRGVNTGELFF. V usage is TRBV11-3 and J usage is TRBJ2-2, with D perhaps TRBD1 or TRBD2 (5 bases each). V lost 0 bases and J lost 1, with 9 bases in between. Germline CDR1 is SGHNT and CDR2 is YENEEA. The length of the CDR3 is 16 residues.

This chain uses TRBV30 with TRBJ2-7; D is possibly TRBD2 (7 bases). From germline, CDR1 is GTSNPN and CDR2 SVGIG (reference sequence). The CDR3 runs to 13 residues. Trimming removed 3 bases from V and 3 bases from J, with 12 bases in between. The CDR3 coding sequence is TGTGCCTGGAGAGGCGGGGGCCTCTACGAGCAGTACTTC. Its translation is CAWRGGGLYEQYF.

The chain combines TRBV19 with TRBJ2-2; TRBD1 or TRBD2 may be the D gene (5 bases each). The CDR3 covers 14 residues. The germline CDR1 and CDR2 sequences are LNHDA and SQIVND (reference sequence). The V and J ends lost 5 bases and 6 bases respectively, with 13 bases between them. The CDR3 DNA is TGTGCCAGTAGTCGACAGCGAGGGTCCGGGGAGCTGTTTTTT. It codes for CASSRQRGSGELFF.

The gene calls are TRBV5-6 and TRBJ1-3; D ambiguous. This CDR3 region has 13 residues. V was pared by 4 bases and J by 4 bases, with 9 bases between. CDR1 SGHDT and CDR2 YYEEEE come from the germline V gene. CDR3 bases: TGTGCCAGCAGCACGTCATACGGAAACACCATATATTTT. Its protein product is CASSTSYGNTIYF.

The chain uses TRBV4-2 and TRBJ2-2; TRBD1 is a possible D gene (6 bases). This CDR3 region has 18 residues. V dropped 2 bases and J dropped 0 bases, with 16 bases sitting between them. Per germline, CDR1 LGHNA and CDR2 YNFKEQ. The CDR3 here is CASSQTRASGANTGELFF. Here the CDR3 DNA reads TGTGCCAGCAGCCAAACGAGGGCCTCAGGGGCGAACACCGGGGAGCTGTTTTTT.

CDR3: CASSQGRTGEKLFF. As DNA, the CDR3 is TGCGCCAGCAGCCAAGGTCGGACGGGGGAAAAACTGTTTTTT. This chain connects TRBV4-1 to TRBJ1-4; D is ambiguous. CDR3 size: 14 residues. Deletions cut 1 base from V and 8 bases from J, with 11 bases between. CDR1 is MGHRA and CDR2 is YSYEKL in the germline V gene.

The CDR3 region is CASSSVSQPQHF. CDR3 in DNA: TGTGCCAGCTCATCCGTGAGTCAGCCCCAGCATTTT. The rearrangement uses TRBV18 and TRBJ1-5; D remains unclear. V was shortened by 5 bases and J by 6 bases, with 8 bases between the two germline ends. Germline CDR1 and CDR2: KGHSH and LQKENI. This CDR3 has 12 residues.

V is TRBV28 and J is TRBJ1-4; D is possibly TRBD1 (5 bases). This CDR3 has 14 amino acids. V was clipped by 5 bases and J by 7 bases, with 14 bases between them. CDR1 is MDHEN, CDR2 SYDVKM, per germline. CDR3 residues: CASSPPRAAEKLFF. Written as DNA, the CDR3 is TGTGCCAGCAGTCCCCCCAGGGCGGCTGAAAAACTGTTTTTT.

This chain uses TRBV7-8 with TRBJ1-5; D not certain. In germline, CDR1 is SGHVS, CDR2 FQNEAQ. The V and J ends lost 1 base and 6 bases respectively, with 7 bases between them. This CDR3 region has 13 residues. The CDR3 DNA follows: TGTGCCAGCAGCTTAGTCCTAGGTCAGCCCCAGCATTTT. This sequence encodes CASSLVLGQPQHF.